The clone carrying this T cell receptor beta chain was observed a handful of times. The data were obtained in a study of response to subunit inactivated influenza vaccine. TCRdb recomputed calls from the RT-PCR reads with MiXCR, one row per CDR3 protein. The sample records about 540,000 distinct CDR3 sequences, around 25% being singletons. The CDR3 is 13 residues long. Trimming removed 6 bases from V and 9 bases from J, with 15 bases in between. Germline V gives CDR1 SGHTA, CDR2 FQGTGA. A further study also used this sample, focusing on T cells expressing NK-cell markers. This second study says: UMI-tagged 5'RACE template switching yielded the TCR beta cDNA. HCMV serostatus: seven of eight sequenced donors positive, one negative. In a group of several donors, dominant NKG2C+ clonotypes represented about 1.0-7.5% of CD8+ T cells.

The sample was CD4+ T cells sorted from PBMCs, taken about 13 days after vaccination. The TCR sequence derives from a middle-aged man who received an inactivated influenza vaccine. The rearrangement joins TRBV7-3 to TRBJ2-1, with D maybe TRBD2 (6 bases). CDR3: CASRETRESEQFF. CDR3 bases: TGTGCCAGCAGGGAAACCCGGGAGAGTGAGCAGTTCTTC.